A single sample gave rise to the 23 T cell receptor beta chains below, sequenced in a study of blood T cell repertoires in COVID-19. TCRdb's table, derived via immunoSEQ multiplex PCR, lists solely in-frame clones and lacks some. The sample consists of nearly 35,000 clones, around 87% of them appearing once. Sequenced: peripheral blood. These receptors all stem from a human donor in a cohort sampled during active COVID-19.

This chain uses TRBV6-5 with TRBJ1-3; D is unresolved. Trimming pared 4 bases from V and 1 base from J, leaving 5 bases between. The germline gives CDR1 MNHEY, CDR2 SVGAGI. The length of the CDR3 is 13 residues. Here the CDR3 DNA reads TGTGCCAGCAGTTCATTTTCTGGAAACACCATATATTTT. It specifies CASSSFSGNTIYF.

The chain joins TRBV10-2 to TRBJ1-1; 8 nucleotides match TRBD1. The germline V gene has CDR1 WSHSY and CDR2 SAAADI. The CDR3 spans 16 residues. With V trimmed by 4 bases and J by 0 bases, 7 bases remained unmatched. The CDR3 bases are TGCGCCAGCAGTGGTCGAACAGGGGGGCTGAACACTGAAGCTTTCTTT. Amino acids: CASSGRTGGLNTEAFF.

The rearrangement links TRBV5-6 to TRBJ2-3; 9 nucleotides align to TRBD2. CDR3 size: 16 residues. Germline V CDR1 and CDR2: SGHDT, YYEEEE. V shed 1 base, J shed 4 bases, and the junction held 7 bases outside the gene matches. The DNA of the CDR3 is TGTGCCAGCAGCTTGAATCCGGGACTAGCTGCAGATACGCAGTATTTT. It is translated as CASSLNPGLAADTQYF.

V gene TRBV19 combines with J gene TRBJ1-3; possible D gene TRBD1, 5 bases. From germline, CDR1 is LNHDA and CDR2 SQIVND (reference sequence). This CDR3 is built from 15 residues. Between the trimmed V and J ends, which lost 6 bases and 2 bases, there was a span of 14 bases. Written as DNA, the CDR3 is TGTGCCAGTAGCCCGCCGGGGGGAGCTGGAAACACCATATATTTT. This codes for CASSPPGGAGNTIYF. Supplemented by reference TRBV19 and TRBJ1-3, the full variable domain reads DGGITQSPKYLFRKEGQNVTLSCEQNLNHDAMYWYRQDPGQGLRLIYYSQIVNDFQKGDIAEGYSVSREKKESFPLTVTSAQKNPTAFYLCASSPPGGAGNTIYFGEGSWLTVV.

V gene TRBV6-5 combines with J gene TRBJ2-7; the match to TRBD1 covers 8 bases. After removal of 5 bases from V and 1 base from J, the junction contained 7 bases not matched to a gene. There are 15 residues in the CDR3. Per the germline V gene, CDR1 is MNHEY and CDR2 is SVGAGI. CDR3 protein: CASSLDRAPSYEQYF. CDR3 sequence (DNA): TGTGCCAGCAGTCTGGACAGGGCACCTTCCTACGAGCAGTACTTC.

The CDR3 bases are TGTGCCAGCAGTTTGGTGAATACAGACACCATATATTTT. This codes for CASSLVNTDTIYF. The chain has TRBV12-3 or TRBV12-4 and TRBJ1-3; D unresolved. V gave up 3 bases and J gave up 8 bases, with 11 bases separating them. The CDR3 extends over 13 amino acids.

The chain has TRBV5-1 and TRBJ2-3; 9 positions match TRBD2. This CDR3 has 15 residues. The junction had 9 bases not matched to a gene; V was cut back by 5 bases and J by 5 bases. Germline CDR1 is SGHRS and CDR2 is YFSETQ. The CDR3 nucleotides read TGCGCCAGCAGGCGTGTAGCGGGGGAAGGAGATACGCAGTATTTT. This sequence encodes CASRRVAGEGDTQYF. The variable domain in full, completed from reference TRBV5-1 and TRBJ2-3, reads KAGVTQTPRYLIKTRGQQVTLSCSPISGHRSVSWYQQTPGQGLQFLFEYFSETQRNKGNFPGRFSGRQFSNSRSEMNVSTLELGDSALYLCASRRVAGEGDTQYFGPGTRLTVL.

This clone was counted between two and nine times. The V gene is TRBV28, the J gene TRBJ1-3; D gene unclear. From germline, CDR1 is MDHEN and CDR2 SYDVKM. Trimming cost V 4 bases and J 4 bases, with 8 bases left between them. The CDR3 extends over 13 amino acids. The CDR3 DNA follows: TGTGCCAGCAGTTCCCCTCAGGGAAACACCATATATTTT. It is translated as CASSSPQGNTIYF.

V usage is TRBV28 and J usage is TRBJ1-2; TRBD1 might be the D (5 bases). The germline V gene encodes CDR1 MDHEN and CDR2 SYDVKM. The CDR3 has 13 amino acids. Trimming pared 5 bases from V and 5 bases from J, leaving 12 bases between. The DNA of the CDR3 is TGTGCCAGCAGTGGACCAGGGTTATATGGCTACACCTTC. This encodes CASSGPGLYGYTF.

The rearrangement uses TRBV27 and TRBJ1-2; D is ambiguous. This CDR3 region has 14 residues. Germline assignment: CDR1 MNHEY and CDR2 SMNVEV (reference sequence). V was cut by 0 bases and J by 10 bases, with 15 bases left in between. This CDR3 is CASSLSAALESYTF. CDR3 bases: TGTGCCAGCAGTTTATCGGCGGCCCTTGAGTCCTACACCTTC.

The CDR3 DNA is TGCGCCAGCAGCTTAGGACAGGGCAACTGGGCAACTAATGAAAAACTGTTTTTT. It yields the protein CASSLGQGNWATNEKLFF. The V gene is TRBV5-1, the J gene TRBJ1-4; 8 bases align to TRBD1. V lost 2 bases, J lost 0 bases, and 9 bases stayed unmatched. Germline lookup yields CDR1 SGHRS and CDR2 YFSETQ. This CDR3 region has 18 residues.

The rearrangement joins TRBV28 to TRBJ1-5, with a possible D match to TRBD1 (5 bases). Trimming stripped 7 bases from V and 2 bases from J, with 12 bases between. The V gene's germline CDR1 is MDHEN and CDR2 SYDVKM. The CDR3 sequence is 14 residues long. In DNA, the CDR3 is TGTGCCAGCACCGTGGGAGGGGGCAATCAGCCCCAGCATTTT. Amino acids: CASTVGGGNQPQHF.

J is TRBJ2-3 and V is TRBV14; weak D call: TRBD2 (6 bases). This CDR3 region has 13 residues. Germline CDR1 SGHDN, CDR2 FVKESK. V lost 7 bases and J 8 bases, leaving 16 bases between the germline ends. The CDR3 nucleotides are TGTGCCAGCAATCGAGGGAGGATGGGTACGCAGTATTTT. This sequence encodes CASNRGRMGTQYF.

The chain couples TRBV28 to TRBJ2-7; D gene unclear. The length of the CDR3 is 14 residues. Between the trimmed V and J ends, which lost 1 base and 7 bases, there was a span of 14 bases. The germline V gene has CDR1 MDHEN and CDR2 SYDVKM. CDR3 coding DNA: TGTGCCAGCAGTTTATCGGTTCCGCGTACGGAGCAGTACTTC. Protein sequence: CASSLSVPRTEQYF.

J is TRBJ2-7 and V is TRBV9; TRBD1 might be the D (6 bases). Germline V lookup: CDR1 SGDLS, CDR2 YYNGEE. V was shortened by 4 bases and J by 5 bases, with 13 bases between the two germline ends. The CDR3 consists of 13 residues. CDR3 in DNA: TGTGCCAGCAGCAGTGGGCAGGGGAACGAGCAGTACTTC. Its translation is CASSSGQGNEQYF.

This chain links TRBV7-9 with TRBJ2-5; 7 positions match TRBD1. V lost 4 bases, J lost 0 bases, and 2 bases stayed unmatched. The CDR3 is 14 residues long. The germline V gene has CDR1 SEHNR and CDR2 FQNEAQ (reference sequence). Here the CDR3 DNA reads TGTGCCAGCAGCTGGGGACAGAACCAAGAGACCCAGTACTTC. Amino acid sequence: CASSWGQNQETQYF.

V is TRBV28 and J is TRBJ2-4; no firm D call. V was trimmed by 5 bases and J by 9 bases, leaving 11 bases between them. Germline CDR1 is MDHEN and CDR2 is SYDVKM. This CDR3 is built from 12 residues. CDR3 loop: CASSVKLAIQYF. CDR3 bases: TGTGCCAGCAGTGTCAAATTGGCCATTCAGTACTTC.

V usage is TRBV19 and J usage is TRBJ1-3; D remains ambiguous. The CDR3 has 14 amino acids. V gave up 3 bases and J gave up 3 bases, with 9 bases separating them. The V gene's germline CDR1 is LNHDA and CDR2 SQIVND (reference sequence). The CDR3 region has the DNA TGTGCCAGTAGTATGATCGGTGGTGGAAACACCATATATTTT. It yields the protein CASSMIGGGNTIYF.

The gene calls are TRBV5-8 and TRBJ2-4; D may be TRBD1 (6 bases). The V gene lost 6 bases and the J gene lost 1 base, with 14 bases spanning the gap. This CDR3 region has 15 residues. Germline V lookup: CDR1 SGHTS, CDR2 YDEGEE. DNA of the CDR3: TGTGCCAGCATTCGACCAGGGGCGGCCAAAAACATTCAGTACTTC. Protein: CASIRPGAAKNIQYF.

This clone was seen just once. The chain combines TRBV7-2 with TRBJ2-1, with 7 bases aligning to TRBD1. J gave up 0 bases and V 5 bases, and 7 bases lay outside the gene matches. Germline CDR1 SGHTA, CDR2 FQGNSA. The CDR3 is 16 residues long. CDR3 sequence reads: CASSLGTAISYNEQFF. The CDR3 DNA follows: TGTGCCAGCAGCCTAGGGACAGCTATCTCCTACAATGAGCAGTTCTTC.

CDR3: CASSNTGGLTGELFF. In nucleotides, the CDR3 is TGTGCCAGCAGTAATACAGGGGGCTTGACCGGGGAGCTGTTTTTT. The rearrangement uses TRBV2 and TRBJ2-2; 9 nucleotides align to TRBD1. Per germline, CDR1 SNHLY and CDR2 FYNNEI. The V segment lost 5 bases and the J segment 5 bases; nucleotides outside the gene matches: 6. The CDR3 has 15 amino acids.

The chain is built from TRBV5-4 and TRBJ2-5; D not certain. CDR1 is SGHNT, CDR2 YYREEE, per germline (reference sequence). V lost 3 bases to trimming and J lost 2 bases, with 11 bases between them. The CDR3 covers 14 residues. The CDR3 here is CASSWQVQQETQYF. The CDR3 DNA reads TGTGCCAGCAGCTGGCAGGTACAACAAGAGACCCAGTACTTC.

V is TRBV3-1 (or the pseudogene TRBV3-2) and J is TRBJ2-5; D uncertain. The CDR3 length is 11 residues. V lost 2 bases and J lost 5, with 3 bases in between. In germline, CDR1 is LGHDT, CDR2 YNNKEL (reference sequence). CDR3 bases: TGTGCCAGCAGCCAACGGGAGACCCAGTACTTC. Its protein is CASSQRETQYF.